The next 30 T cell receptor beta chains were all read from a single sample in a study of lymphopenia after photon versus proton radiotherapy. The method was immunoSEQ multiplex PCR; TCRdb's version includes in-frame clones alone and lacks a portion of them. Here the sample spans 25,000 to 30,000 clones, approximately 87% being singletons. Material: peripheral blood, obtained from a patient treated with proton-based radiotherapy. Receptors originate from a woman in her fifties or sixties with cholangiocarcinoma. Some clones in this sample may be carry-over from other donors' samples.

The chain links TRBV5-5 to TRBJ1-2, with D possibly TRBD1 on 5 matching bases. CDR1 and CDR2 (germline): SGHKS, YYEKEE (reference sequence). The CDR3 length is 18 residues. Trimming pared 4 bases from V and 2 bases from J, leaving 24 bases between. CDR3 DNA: TGTGCCAGCAGCCCGGGGAGGGGTACGGCACCGACAAACTATGGCTACACCTTC. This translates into CASSPGRGTAPTNYGYTF.

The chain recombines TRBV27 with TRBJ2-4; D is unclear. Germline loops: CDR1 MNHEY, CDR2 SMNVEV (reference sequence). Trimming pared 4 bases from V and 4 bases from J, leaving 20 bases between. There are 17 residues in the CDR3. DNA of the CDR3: TGTGCCAGCAGTTCAAACCTGGGAAACTTCGGGAAAAACATTCAGTACTTC. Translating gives CASSSNLGNFGKNIQYF.

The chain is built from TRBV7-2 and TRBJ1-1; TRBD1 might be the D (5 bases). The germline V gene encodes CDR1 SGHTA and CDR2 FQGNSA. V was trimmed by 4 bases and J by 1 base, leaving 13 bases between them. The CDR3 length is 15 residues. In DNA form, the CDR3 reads TGTGCCAGCAGCTCAACCAGGGCGGCGAACACTGAAGCTTTCTTT. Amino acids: CASSSTRAANTEAFF.

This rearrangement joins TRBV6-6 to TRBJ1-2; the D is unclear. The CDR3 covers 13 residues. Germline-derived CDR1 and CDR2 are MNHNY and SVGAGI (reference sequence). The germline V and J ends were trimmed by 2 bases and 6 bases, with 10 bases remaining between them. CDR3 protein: CASSYQRGDGYTF. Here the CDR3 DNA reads TGTGCCAGCAGTTACCAGCGGGGTGATGGCTACACCTTC.

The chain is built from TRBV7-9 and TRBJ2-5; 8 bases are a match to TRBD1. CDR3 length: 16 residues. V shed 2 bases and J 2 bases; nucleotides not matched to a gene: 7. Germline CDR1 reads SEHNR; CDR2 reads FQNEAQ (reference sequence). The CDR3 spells CASSLYGQGAQETQYF. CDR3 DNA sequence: TGTGCCAGCAGCTTATATGGTCAGGGGGCACAAGAGACCCAGTACTTC.

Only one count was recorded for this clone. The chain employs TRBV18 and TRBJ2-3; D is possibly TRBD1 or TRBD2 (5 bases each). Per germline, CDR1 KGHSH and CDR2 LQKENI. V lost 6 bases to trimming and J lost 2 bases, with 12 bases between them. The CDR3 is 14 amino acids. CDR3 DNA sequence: TGTGCCAGCTCCGGGACGGACTTCACAGATACGCAGTATTTT. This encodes CASSGTDFTDTQYF.

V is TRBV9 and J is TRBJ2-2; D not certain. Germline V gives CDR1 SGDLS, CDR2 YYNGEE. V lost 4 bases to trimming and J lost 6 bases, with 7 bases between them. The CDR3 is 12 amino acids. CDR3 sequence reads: CASSPLAGELFF. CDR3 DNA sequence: TGTGCCAGCAGCCCATTAGCCGGGGAGCTGTTTTTT. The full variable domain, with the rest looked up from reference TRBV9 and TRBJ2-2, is DSGVTQTPKHLITATGQRVTLRCSPRSGDLSVYWYQQSLDQGLQFLIQYYNGEERAKGNILERFSAQQFPDLHSELNLSSLELGDSALYFCASSPLAGELFFGEGSRLTVL.

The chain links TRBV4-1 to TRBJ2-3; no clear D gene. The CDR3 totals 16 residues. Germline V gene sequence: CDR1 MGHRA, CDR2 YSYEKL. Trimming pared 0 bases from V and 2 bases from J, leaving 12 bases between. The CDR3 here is CASSQEWAGFTDTQYF. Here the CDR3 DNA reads TGCGCCAGCAGCCAAGAATGGGCCGGGTTCACAGATACGCAGTATTTT.

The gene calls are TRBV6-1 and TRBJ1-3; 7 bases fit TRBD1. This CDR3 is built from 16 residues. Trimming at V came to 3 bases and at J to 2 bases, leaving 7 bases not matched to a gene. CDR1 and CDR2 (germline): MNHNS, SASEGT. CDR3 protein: CASSERAGGAGNTIYF. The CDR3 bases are TGTGCCAGCAGTGAGAGGGCAGGGGGAGCTGGAAACACCATATATTTT.

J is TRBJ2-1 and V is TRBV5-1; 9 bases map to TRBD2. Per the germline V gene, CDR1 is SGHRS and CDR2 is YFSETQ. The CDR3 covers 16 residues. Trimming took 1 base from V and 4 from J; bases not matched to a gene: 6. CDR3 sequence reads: CASSLSGGRRYNEQFF. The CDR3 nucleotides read TGCGCCAGCAGCTTGAGCGGGGGGCGACGATACAATGAGCAGTTCTTC.

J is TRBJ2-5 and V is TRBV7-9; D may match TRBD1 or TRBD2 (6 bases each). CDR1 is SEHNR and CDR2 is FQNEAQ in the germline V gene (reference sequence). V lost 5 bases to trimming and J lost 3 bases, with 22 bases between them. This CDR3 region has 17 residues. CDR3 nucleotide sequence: TGTGCCAGCAGCCGTGGGGTCGGGGGCGGTATTGAAGAGACCCAGTACTTC. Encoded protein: CASSRGVGGGIEETQYF.

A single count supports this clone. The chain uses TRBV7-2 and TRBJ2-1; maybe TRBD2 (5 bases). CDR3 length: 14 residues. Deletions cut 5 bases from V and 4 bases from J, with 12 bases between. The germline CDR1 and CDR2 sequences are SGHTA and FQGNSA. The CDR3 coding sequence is TGTGCCAGCAGCCCTAGAGGGCTGTACAATGAGCAGTTCTTC. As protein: CASSPRGLYNEQFF.

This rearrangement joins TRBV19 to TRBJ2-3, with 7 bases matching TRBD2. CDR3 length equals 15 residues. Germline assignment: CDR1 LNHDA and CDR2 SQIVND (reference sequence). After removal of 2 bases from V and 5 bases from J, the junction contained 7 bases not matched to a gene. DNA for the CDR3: TGTGCCAGTAGTATACTGGCGGGAGAGTTAGATACGCAGTATTTT. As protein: CASSILAGELDTQYF.

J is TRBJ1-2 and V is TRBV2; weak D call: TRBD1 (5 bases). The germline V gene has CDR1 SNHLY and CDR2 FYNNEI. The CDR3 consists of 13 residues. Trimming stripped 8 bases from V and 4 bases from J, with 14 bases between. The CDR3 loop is CASGSGGFYGYTF. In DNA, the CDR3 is TGTGCCAGCGGCAGCGGGGGTTTCTATGGCTACACCTTC.

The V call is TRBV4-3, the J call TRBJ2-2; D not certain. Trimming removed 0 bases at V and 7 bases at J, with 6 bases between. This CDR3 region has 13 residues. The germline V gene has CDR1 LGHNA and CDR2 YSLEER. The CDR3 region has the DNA TGCGCCAGCAGCCAAGATAGGATCGGGGAGCTGTTTTTT. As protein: CASSQDRIGELFF.

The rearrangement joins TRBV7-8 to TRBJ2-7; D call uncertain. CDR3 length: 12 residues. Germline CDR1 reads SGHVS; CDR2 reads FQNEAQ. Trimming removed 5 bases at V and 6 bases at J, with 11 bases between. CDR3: CASSPAVAEQYF. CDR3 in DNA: TGTGCCAGCAGCCCGGCGGTTGCCGAGCAGTACTTC.

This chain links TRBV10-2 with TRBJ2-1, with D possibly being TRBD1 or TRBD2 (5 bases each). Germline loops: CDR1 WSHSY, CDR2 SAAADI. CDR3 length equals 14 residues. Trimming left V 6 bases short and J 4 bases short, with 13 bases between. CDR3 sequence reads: CASRAGTTYNEQFF. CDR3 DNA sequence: TGCGCCAGCAGGGCCGGGACCACATACAATGAGCAGTTCTTC.

CDR3 DNA sequence: TGTGCCAGCAGCTTAGAGAGAGGGAGAAATCAGCCCCAGCATTTT. Amino acid sequence: CASSLERGRNQPQHF. The chain employs TRBV7-2 and TRBJ1-5; D unclear. Germline CDR1 is SGHTA and CDR2 is FQGNSA. Trimming cost V 1 base and J 4 bases, with 11 bases left between them. The CDR3 runs 15 residues. Full variable domain (missing parts from reference TRBV7-2 and TRBJ1-5): GAGVSQSPSNKVTEKGKDVELRCDPISGHTALYWYRQSLGQGLEFLIYFQGNSAPDKSGLPSDRFSAERTGGSVSTLTIQRTQQEDSAVYLCASSLERGRNQPQHFGDGTRLSIL.

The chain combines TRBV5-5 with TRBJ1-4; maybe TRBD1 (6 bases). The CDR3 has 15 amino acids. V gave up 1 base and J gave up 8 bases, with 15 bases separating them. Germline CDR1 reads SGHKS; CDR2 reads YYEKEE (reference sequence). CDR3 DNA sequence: TGTGCCAGCAGCTTGATTTTCAGGGGCGGGGAAAAACTGTTTTTT. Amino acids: CASSLIFRGGEKLFF.

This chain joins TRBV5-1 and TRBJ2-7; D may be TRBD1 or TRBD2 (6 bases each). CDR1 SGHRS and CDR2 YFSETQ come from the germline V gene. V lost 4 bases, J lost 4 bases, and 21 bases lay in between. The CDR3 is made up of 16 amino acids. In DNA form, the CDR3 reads TGCGCCAGCAGCCCTTGGGGGGCGAAGGGTGATTACGAGCAGTACTTC. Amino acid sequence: CASSPWGAKGDYEQYF.

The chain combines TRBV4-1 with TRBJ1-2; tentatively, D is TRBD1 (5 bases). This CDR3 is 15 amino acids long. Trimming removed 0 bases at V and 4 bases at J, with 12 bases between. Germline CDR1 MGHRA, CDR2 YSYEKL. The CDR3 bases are TGCGCCAGCAGCCAAGATAGGCAGGGAGGCTATGGCTACACCTTC. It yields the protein CASSQDRQGGYGYTF.

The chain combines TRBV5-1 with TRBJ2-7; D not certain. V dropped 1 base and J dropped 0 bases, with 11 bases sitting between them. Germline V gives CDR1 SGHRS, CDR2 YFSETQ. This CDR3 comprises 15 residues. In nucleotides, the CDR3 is TGCGCCAGCAGCTTGCGGGCGGCGAGCTCCTACGAGCAGTACTTC. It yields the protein CASSLRAASSYEQYF.

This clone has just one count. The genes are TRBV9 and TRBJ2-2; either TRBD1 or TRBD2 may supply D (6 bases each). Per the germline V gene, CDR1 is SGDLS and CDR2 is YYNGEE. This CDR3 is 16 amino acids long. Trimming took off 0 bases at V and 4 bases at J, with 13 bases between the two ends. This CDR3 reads CASSVEGGAITGELFF. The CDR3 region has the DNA TGTGCCAGCAGCGTAGAGGGGGGCGCGATCACCGGGGAGCTGTTTTTT.

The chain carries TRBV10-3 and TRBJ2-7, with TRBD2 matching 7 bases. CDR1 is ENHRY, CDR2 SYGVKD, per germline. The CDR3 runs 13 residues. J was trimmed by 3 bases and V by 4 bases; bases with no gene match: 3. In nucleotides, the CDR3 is TGTGCCATCAGTGGCGGGAGTGTCTACGAGCAGTACTTC. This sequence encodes CAISGGSVYEQYF.

The CDR3 DNA reads as TGTGCCATCAGGCCGGGACCGAACACCGGGGAGCTGTTTTTT. Its translation: CAIRPGPNTGELFF. This sequence joins TRBV10-3 and TRBJ2-2; possibly TRBD1 or TRBD2 for D (5 bases each). The CDR3 consists of 14 residues. CDR1 ENHRY and CDR2 SYGVKD come from the germline V gene. Trimming took 6 bases from V and 0 from J, leaving 8 bases between them.

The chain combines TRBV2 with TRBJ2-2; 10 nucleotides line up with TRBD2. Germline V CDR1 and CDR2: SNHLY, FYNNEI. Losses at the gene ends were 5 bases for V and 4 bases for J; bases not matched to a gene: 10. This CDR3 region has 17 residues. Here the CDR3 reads CASSTMPSGGGTGELFF. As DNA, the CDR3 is TGTGCCAGCAGTACTATGCCTAGCGGGGGTGGCACCGGGGAGCTGTTTTTT.

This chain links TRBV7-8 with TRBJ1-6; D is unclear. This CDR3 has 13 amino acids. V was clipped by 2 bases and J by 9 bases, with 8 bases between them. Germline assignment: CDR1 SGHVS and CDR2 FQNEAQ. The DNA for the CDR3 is TGTGCCAGCAGCTTACGGGTCGGTTCACCCCTCCACTTT. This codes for CASSLRVGSPLHF.

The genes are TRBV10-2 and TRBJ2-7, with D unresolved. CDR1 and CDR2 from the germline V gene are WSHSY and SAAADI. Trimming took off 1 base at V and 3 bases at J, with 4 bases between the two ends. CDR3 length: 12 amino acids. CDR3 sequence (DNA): TGCGCCAGCAGTGAGTTGTTCTACGAGCAGTACTTC. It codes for CASSELFYEQYF.

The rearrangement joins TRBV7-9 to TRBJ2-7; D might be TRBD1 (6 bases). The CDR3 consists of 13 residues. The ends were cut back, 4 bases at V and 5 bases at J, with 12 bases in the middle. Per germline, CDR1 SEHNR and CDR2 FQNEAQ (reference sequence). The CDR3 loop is CASSYRDSNEQYF. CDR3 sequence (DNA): TGTGCCAGCAGCTACAGGGATTCGAACGAGCAGTACTTC.

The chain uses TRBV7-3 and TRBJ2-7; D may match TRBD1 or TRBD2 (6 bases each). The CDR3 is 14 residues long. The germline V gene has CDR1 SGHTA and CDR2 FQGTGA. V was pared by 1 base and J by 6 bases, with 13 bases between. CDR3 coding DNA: TGTGCCAGCAGCTTAATGGGGGGCGCAGCCGAGCAGTACTTC. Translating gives CASSLMGGAAEQYF.